A selection of T cell receptor beta chains follows, all from one sample in a study of tumor-infiltrating lymphocytes in primary liver carcinoma. A single record per CDR3 protein comes from TCRdb applying MiXCR to the multiplex PCR reads. The sample carries 75,000 to 80,000 distinct CDR3 sequences, 69% recorded once. Sequencing input: tumor-adjacent normal liver tissue. These receptors all come from a man aged 40-49 years with primary liver carcinoma and hepatitis B virus infection. Each CDR3 is given with its conserved first and last residue. D genes are given only for firm matches. Clone size appears in some rows only: once, few, many, or a class for an expanded clone.

V	size	D	J	CDR3	DNA
TRBV5-4	-	-	TRBJ1-6	CASSLSGVYSPLHF	TGTGCCAGCAGCTTGTCCGGGGTCTATTCACCCCTCCACTTT
TRBV11-2	-	-	TRBJ2-1	CASSSRGNEQFF	TGTGCCAGCAGCTCACGAGGCAATGAGCAGTTCTTC
TRBV11-3	-	-	TRBJ1-1	CASSLAIGTETFF	TGTGCCAGCAGCTTAGCAATTGGCACTGAAACTTTCTTT
TRBV29-1	many	-	TRBJ2-2	CSVSGPGNTGELFF	TGCAGCGTTTCCGGGCCGGGGAACACCGGGGAGCTGTTTTTT
TRBV6-5	-	-	TRBJ2-1	CAGSPSTGGYNEQFF	TGTGCCGGCAGTCCCTCGACCGGGGGATACAATGAGCAGTTCTTC
TRBV11-1	many	-	TRBJ2-7	CASSLGPAGESSYEQYF	TGTGCCAGCAGCTTAGGGCCGGCGGGTGAAAGCTCCTACGAGCAGTACTTC
TRBV2	few	-	TRBJ2-1	CASSQYRSSYNEQFF	TGTGCCAGTAGTCAGTACAGAAGCTCCTACAATGAGCAGTTCTTC
TRBV7-3	-	-	TRBJ2-3	CANSLGAVTDTQYF	TGTGCCAACAGCTTGGGGGCGGTCACAGATACGCAGTATTTT
TRBV11-1	-	-	TRBJ2-7	CTSSFSDARAGDEQYF	TGTACCAGTAGCTTTTCGGATGCCAGGGCAGGCGACGAGCAATACTTC
TRBV29-1	few	TRBD2	TRBJ2-1	CGVLTSGMGNEQFF	TGCGGCGTGTTGACTAGCGGGATGGGCAATGAGCAGTTCTTC
TRBV4-1	-	-	TRBJ1-2	CASSQDGRLSCGYTF	TGCGCCAGCAGCCAAGATGGCAGGCTTTCATGTGGCTACACCTTT
TRBV11-3	-	-	TRBJ2-3	CASSLVGGDTQYF	TGTGCCAGCAGCTTAGTTGGCGGAGATACACAGTATTTT
TRBV6-5	-	-	TRBJ1-6	CASRLTRANSPLHF	TGTGCCAGCAGGCTGACCAGGGCGAATTCACCCCTCCACTTT
TRBV20-1	few	TRBD2	TRBJ2-3	CSAREGLGGDTQYF	TGCAGTGCTAGAGAGGGACTAGGAGGCGATACGCAGTATTTT
TRBV4-3	-	-	TRBJ1-1	CASSQEFGKRTEAFF	TGCGCCAGCAGCCAAGAGTTCGGGAAAAGAACTGAAGCTTTCTTT
TRBV5-8	few	TRBD2	TRBJ2-4	CANSLGLAGPKNIQYF	TGTGCCAACAGCCTGGGTCTAGCGGGCCCCAAAAACATTCAGTACTTC
TRBV6-5	-	-	TRBJ2-5	CAGSYSWDAQEIRYF	TGTGCCGGCAGTTACAGCTGGGATGCACAAGAGATCCGGTACTTC
TRBV12-3/TRBV12-4	-	-	TRBJ2-2	CASSLALAGTGELFF	TGTGCCAGCAGTTTAGCACTAGCCGGAACCGGGGAGCTGTTTTTT
TRBV4-1	-	TRBD1	TRBJ1-4	CASSQVGTGEKLFF	TGCGCCAGCAGCCAAGTAGGGACAGGCGAAAAACTGTTTTTT
TRBV6-5	-	-	TRBJ2-7	CASSRPPAIGQYEQYF	TGTGCCAGCAGTCGCCCTCCAGCGATTGGTCAGTACGAGCAGTACTTC
TRBV6-6	-	TRBD2	TRBJ2-7	CASSPEVAGIPYEQYF	TGTGCCAGCAGTCCGGAAGTAGCGGGAATACCCTACGAGCAGTACTTC
TRBV12-3/TRBV12-4	many	-	TRBJ2-5	CASSSERTGETQYF	TGTGCCAGCAGTTCAGAGCGTACCGGGGAGACCCAGTACTTC
TRBV28	-	TRBD1	TRBJ1-5	CACSPPGQGNQPQHF	TGCGCCTGCAGTCCCCCGGGACAGGGGAATCAGCCCCAGCATTTT
TRBV10-3	-	-	TRBJ2-7	CVISEAGQKQYF	TGTGTCATCAGTGAAGCCGGGCAGAAACAGTACTTC
TRBV6-2/TRBV6-3	once	-	TRBJ2-1	CASSYGGQGPYNEQLF	TGCGCCAGCAGTTACGGTGGGCAGGGGCCCTACAATGAGCAGTTATTC
TRBV4-3	-	-	TRBJ2-3	CASNQDWPDTQYF	TGCGCCAGCAACCAAGATTGGCCAGATACGCAGTATTTT
TRBV10-2	many	-	TRBJ2-7	CASSYGGTGSYEQYF	TGCGCCAGCAGTTACGGTGGGACCGGCTCCTACGAGCAGTACTTC
TRBV11-2	-	-	TRBJ2-2	CASSLASVNTGELFF	TGTGCCAGCAGCTTAGCGTCGGTTAACACCGGAGAGCTGTTTTTT
TRBV6-2/TRBV6-3	-	-	TRBJ2-1	CASSLTPSSYNEQFF	TGTGCCAGCAGTTTAACCCCAAGCTCCTACAATGAACAGTTCTTC
TRBV28	-	TRBD1	TRBJ1-1	CASSSGQSWTEAFF	TGTGCCAGCAGTTCGGGACAGAGTTGGACTGAAGCTTTCTTT
TRBV6-6	-	TRBD2	TRBJ2-7	CACSSRTSGTYEQCF	TGTGCCTGCAGTTCCCGAACTAGCGGGACGTACGAGCAGTGCTTC
TRBV30	-	-	TRBJ2-5	CAWSVEGGGETRYF	TGTGCCTGGAGTGTAGAGGGAGGAGGTGAGACCCGGTACTTC